This TCR beta chain was retrieved from a study of blood T cell repertoires in COVID-19. Study in general: PBMCs, B-cell-depleted T cells, or T cells provided the cDNA or gDNA that made up the material.

Authors' analysis steps: Estimated nucleated cell counts came from reference gene primer amplification. Measured with immunoSEQ multiplex PCR; TCRdb has only the in-frame clones, and not every one. For V, J and clone size, that table is used; D and trimming come from the DNA. The sample has about 250,000 clones; roughly 88% are singletons. V lost 5 bases and J lost 0, with 15 bases in between. The CDR3 covers 16 residues. Germline lookup yields CDR1 SGHRS and CDR2 YFSETQ. The chain couples TRBV5-1 to TRBJ1-3; D is unclear. Sequenced sample: peripheral blood. This sequence was found in a middle-aged woman who had recovered from COVID-19. This chain's CDR3 is CASRREGLNSGNTIYF. The CDR3 DNA reads as TGCGCCAGCAGGAGGGAGGGCCTGAACTCTGGAAACACCATATATTTT.